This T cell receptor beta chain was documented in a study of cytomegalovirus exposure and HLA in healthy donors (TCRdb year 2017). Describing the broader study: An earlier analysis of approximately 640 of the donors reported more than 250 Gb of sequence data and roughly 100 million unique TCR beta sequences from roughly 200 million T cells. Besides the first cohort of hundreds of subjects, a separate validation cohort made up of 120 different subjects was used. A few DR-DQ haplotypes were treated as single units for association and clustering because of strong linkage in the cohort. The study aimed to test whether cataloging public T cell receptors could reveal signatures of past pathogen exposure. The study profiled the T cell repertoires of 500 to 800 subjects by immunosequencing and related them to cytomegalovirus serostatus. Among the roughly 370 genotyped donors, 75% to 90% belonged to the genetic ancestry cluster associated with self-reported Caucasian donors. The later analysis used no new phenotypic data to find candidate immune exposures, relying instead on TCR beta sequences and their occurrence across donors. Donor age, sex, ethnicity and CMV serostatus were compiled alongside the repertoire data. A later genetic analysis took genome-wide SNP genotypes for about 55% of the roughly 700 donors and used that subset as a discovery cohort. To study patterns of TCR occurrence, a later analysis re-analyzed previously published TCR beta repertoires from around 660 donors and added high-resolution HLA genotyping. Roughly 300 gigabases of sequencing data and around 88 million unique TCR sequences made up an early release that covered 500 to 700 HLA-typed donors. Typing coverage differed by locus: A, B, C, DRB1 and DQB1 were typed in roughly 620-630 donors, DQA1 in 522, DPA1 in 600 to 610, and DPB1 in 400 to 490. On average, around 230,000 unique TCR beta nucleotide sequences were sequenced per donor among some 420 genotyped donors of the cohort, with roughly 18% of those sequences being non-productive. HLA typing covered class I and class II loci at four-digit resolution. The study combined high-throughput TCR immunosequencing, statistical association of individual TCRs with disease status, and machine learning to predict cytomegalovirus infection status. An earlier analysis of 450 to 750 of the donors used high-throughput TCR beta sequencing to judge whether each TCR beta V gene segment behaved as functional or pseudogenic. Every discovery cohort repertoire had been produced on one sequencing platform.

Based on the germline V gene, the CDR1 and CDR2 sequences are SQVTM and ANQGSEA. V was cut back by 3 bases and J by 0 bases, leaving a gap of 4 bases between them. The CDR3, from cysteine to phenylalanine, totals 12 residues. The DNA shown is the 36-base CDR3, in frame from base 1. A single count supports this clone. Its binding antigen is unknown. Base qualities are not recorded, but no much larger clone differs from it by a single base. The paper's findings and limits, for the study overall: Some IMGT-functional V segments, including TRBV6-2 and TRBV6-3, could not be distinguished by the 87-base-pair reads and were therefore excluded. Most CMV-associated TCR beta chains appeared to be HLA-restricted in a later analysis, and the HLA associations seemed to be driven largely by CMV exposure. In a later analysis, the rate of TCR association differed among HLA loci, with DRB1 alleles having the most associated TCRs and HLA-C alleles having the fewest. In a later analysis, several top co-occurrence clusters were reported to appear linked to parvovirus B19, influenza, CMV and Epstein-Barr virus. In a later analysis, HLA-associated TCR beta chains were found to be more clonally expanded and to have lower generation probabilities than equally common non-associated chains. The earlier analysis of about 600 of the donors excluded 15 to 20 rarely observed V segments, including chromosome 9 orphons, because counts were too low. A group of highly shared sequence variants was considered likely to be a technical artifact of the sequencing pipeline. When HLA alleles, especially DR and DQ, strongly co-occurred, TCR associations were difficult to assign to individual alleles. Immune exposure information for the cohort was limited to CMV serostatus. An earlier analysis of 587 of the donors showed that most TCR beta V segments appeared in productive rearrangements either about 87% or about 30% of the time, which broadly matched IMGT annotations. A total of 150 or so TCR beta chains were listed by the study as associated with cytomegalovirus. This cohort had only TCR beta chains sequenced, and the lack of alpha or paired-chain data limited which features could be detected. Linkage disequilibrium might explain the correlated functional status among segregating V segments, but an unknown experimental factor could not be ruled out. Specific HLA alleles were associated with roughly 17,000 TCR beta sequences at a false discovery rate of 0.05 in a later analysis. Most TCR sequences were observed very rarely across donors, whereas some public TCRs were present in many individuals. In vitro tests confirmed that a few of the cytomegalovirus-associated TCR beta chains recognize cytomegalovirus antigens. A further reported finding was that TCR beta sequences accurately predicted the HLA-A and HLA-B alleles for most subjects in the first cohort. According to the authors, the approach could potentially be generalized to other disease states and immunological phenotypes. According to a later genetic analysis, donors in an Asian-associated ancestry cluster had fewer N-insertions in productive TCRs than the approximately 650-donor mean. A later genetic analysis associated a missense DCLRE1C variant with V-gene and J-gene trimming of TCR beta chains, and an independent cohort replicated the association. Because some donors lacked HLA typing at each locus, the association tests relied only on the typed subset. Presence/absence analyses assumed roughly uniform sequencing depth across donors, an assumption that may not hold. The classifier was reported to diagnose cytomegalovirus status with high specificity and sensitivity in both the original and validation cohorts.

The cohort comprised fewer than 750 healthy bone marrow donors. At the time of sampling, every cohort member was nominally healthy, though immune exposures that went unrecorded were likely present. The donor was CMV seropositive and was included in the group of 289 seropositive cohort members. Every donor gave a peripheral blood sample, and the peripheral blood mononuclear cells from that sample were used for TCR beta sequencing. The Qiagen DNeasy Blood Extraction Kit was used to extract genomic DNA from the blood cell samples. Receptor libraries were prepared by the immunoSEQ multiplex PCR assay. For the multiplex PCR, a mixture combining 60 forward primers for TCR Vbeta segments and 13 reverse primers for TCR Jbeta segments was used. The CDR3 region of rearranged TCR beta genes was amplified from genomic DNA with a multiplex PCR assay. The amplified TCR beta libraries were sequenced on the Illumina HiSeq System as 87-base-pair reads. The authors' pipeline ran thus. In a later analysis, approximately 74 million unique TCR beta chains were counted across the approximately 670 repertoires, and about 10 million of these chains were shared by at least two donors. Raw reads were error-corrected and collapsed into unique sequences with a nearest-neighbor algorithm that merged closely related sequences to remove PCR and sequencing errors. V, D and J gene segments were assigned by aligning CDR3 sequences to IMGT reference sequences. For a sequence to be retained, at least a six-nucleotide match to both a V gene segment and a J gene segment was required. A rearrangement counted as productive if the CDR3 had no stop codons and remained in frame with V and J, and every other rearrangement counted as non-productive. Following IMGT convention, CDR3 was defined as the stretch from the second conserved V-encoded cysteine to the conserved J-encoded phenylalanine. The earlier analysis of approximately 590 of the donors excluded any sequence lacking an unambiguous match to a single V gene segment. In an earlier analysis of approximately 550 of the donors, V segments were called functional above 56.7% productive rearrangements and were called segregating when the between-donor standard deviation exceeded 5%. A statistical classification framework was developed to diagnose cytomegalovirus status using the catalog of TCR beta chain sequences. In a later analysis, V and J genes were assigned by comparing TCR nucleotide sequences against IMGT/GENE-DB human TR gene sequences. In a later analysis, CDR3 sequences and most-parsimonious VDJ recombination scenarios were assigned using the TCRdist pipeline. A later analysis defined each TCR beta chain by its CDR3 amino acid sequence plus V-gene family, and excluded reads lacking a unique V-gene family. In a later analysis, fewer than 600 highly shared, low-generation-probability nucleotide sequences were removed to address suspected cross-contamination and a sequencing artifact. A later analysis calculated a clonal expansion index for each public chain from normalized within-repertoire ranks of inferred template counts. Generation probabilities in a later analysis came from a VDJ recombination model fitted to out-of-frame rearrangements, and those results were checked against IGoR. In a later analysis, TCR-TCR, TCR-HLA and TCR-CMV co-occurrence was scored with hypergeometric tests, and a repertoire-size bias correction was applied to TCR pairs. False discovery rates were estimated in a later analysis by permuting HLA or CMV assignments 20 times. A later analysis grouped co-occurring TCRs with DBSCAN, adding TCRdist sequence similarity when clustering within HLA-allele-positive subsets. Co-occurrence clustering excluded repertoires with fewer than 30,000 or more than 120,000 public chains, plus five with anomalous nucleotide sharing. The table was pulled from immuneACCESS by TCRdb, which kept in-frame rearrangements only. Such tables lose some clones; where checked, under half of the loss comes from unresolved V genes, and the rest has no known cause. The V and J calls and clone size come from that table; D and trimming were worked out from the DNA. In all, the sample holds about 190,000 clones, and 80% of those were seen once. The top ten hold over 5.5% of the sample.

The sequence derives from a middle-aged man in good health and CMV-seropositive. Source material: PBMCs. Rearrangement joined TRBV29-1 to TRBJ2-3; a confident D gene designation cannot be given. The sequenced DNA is TGCAGCGTTGAGGGCAGCACAGATACGCAGTATTTT. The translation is CSVEGSTDTQYF.